Below are 10 T cell receptor beta chains sequenced from a single sample in a study of T cells after posttransplantation cyclophosphamide. The method was immunoSEQ multiplex PCR; TCRdb's version includes in-frame clones alone and lacks a portion of them. The sample lists about 66,000 clones; 80% to 95% were seen once. The sample consisted of PBMCs. Receptors originate from a woman aged 25 to 39 in good health and a related stem cell transplant donor.

This chain uses TRBV6-6 with TRBJ1-3, with D unclear. The CDR3 sequence is 12 residues long. Between the trimmed V and J ends, which lost 8 bases and 0 bases, there was a span of 5 bases. Per the germline V gene, CDR1 is MNHNY and CDR2 is SVGAGI (reference sequence). CDR3 sequence reads: CASVGSGNTIYF. The CDR3 nucleotides are TGTGCCAGCGTAGGCTCTGGAAACACCATATATTTT.

The chain is built from TRBV7-8 and TRBJ2-1; TRBD1 or TRBD2 may be the D gene (5 bases each). In germline, CDR1 is SGHVS, CDR2 FQNEAQ. The CDR3 extends over 12 amino acids. With 5 bases removed from V and 10 bases from J, the gap between germline ends came to 12 bases. The CDR3: CASSRGPREQFF. For the CDR3, the DNA is TGTGCCAGCAGCCGGGGCCCTCGGGAGCAGTTCTTC.

In this sample, this clone turned up a few times. J is TRBJ1-3 and V is TRBV18, with no clear D. The CDR3 sequence is 17 residues long. Between the trimmed V and J ends, which lost 6 bases and 1 base, there was a span of 19 bases. CDR1 is KGHSH and CDR2 is LQKENI in the germline V gene. The CDR3 nucleotides read TGTGCCAGCTCCCCCGAGAGACCTAGGAGGTCTGGAAACACCATATATTTT. It codes for CASSPERPRRSGNTIYF.

The J gene is TRBJ1-6, the V gene TRBV2; 7 bases are a match to TRBD1. Germline-derived CDR1 and CDR2 are SNHLY and FYNNEI. The CDR3 length is 15 residues. J was trimmed by 7 bases and V by 7 bases; bases with no gene match: 10. CDR3 sequence: CASNPQGSPNSPLHF. The CDR3 DNA sequence: TGTGCCAGCAATCCACAGGGGTCCCCGAATTCACCCCTCCACTTT.

V usage is TRBV29-1 and J usage is TRBJ1-2; no clear D. CDR1 is SQVTM, CDR2 ANQGSEA, per germline. V lost 2 bases and J lost 5, with 9 bases in between. The CDR3 has 12 residues. CDR3 nucleotides: TGCAGCGTTGAATTACCCGGATATGGCTACACCTTC. Translation gives CSVELPGYGYTF.

This clone has only one observation. This chain connects TRBV27 to TRBJ1-1; maybe TRBD1 (5 bases). Germline V lookup: CDR1 MNHEY, CDR2 SMNVEV (reference sequence). The ends were cut back, 8 bases at V and 9 bases at J, with 16 bases in the middle. There are 12 residues in the CDR3. Here the CDR3 reads CASLSAQGKAFF. CDR3 nucleotides: TGTGCCAGCCTTTCCGCCCAGGGTAAAGCTTTCTTT.

V gene TRBV6-5 combines with J gene TRBJ1-1, with unresolved D. Trimming removed 3 bases at V and 1 base at J, with 15 bases between. CDR3 size: 16 residues. The germline V gene has CDR1 MNHEY and CDR2 SVGAGI. CDR3 residues: CASSYLLSAANTEAFF. In nucleotides, the CDR3 is TGTGCCAGCAGTTATCTTCTCTCCGCAGCGAACACTGAAGCTTTCTTT.

This rearrangement joins TRBV11-3 to TRBJ2-7; TRBD2 is a possible D gene (7 bases). V dropped 5 bases and J dropped 6 bases, with 11 bases sitting between them. There are 12 residues in the CDR3. Germline CDR1 and CDR2: SGHNT and YENEEA. The CDR3 coding sequence is TGTGCCAGCAGCACCGGGGGGCGCGAGCAGTACTTC. Amino acids: CASSTGGREQYF.

The rearrangement joins TRBV2 to TRBJ2-7; 9 bases map to TRBD1. Unmatched junction bases numbered 12, after V lost 6 bases and J lost 0 bases. The CDR3 is made up of 17 amino acids. The germline CDR1 and CDR2 sequences are SNHLY and FYNNEI. CDR3 in amino acids: CASRGNLGQGNSYEQYF. Written as DNA, the CDR3 is TGTGCCAGCAGGGGGAACCTTGGACAGGGGAACTCCTACGAGCAGTACTTC.

With respect to this clone: This CDR3 is also generated by other DNA sequences in the sample. The chain combines TRBV7-9 with TRBJ2-5; D gene uncertain. This CDR3 comprises 16 residues. Germline V gene data show CDR1 as SEHNR and CDR2 as FQNEAQ (reference sequence). Trimming took off 5 bases at V and 2 bases at J, with 18 bases between the two ends. This CDR3 is CASSHPPRPVQETQYF. The CDR3 DNA reads TGTGCCAGCAGCCACCCCCCACGACCAGTACAAGAGACCCAGTACTTC.